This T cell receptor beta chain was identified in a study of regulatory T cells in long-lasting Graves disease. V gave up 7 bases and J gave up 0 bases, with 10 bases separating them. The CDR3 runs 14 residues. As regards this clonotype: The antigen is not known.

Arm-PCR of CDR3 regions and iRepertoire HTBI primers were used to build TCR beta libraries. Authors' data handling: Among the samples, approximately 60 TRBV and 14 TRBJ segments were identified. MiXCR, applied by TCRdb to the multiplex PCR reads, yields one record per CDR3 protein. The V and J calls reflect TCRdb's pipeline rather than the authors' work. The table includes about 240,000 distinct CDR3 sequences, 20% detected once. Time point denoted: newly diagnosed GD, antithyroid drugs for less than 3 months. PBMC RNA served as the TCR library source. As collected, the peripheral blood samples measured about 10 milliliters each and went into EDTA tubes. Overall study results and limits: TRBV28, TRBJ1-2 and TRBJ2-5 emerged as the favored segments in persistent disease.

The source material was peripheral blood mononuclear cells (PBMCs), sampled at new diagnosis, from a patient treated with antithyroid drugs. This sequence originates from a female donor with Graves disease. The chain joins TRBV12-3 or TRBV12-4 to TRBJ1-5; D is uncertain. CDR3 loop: CASTREYSNQPQHF. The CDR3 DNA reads TGTGCCAGCACCCGGGAATATAGCAATCAGCCCCAGCATTTT.